Shown below are 6 T cell receptor beta chains from a single sample sequenced in a study of T cells in women clearing cervical HPV infection. TCRdb's table, derived via immunoSEQ multiplex PCR, lists solely in-frame clones and lacks some. The table gives about 20,000 clones; the top ten clones make up less than 6.5% of it. Sequencing was done on a sample of blood buffy coat. The receptors derive from a woman between 18 and 75 years old with a cervical HPV16 infection that either progressed to CIN3+ or cleared (not recorded which).

Note on this clone: The read finishes 3 residues shy of the CDR3 end, and the germline J gene is used to complete it. The chain links TRBV29-1 to TRBJ2-3, with a possible D match to TRBD1 (5 bases). Germline loops: CDR1 SQVTM, CDR2 ANQGSEA. V was cut by 4 bases and J by 2 bases, with 16 bases left in between. The CDR3 covers 15 residues. The part of the CDR3 DNA that was read is TGCAGCGTTGTCTTCAGGGCCCCATCCACAGATACG. This translates into CSVVFRAPSTDT. The full CDR3 reads CSVVFRAPSTDTQYF.

The CDR3 loop is CSATSPVAGDVAKNIQYF. The sequenced CDR3 bases are TGCAGTGCTACCAGCCCGGTAGCGGGGGACGTAGCCAAAAACATT. The V call is TRBV20-1, the J call TRBJ2-4; 9 positions agree with TRBD2. The CDR3 goes on 3 residues after the read ends, and that part is filled in from the germline J gene. The germline gives CDR1 DFQATT, CDR2 SNEGSKA (reference sequence). The CDR3 loop spans 18 amino acids. V lost 4 bases, J lost 0 bases, and 13 bases stayed unmatched.

As regards this clone: The read halts 3 residues ahead of the CDR3 end, with the missing end drawn from the germline J gene. The rearrangement joins TRBV5-4 to TRBJ1-1, with D possibly being TRBD1 (5 bases). The CDR3 sequence is 16 residues long. CDR1 is SGHNT, CDR2 YYREEE, per germline (reference sequence). Trimming shortened V by 0 bases and J by 1 base, and 13 bases separated the two germline ends. The DNA read from the CDR3 is TGTGCCAGCAGCTTGGGTCGACAGAGTGGGAACACTGAA. Translating it yields CASSLGRQSGNTE. The whole CDR3 protein is CASSLGRQSGNTEAFF.

About this clone: A junction end diverges from the germline sequence, so it may reflect a read error. The read gets to within 3 residues of the CDR3 end, and the germline J gene fills in the rest. The identical CDR3 is also encoded by other nucleotide sequences in the sample. The gene calls are TRBV19 and TRBJ1-3, with TRBD1 matching 7 bases. This CDR3 has 13 amino acids. CDR1 is LNHDA and CDR2 is SQIVND in the germline V gene (reference sequence). The CDR3 sequence: CASSAGQMNTIYF. The sequenced CDR3 bases are TGTGCCAGTAGTGCGGGACAGATGAACACG.

Comments on this clone: The CDR3 goes on 3 residues after the read ends, and that part is filled in from the germline J gene. The chain recombines TRBV28 with TRBJ1-2; D possibly corresponds to TRBD1 (5 bases). Trimming removed 7 bases from V and 2 bases from J, with 11 bases in between. Germline values: CDR1 MDHEN, CDR2 SYDVKM. CDR3 size: 13 residues. The covered CDR3 bases are TGTGCCAGCACCCGGCAGGGCAACTATGGC. Protein product: CASTRQGNYG. Given in full, the CDR3 is CASTRQGNYGYTF.

Points on this clone: The CDR3 end lies 3 residues beyond the end of the read and is filled in from the germline J gene. This chain uses TRBV19 with TRBJ2-7; D possibly corresponds to TRBD2 (6 bases). CDR1 is LNHDA and CDR2 is SQIVND in the germline V gene (reference sequence). The CDR3 runs 13 residues. With 6 bases removed from V and 4 bases from J, the gap between germline ends came to 13 bases. The sequenced part of the CDR3 DNA is TGTGCCAGTAGCCGAAAGGCGGGATACGAG. Translation: CASSRKAGYE. The whole CDR3 sequence reads CASSRKAGYEQYF. The whole variable domain, remainder taken from reference TRBV19 and TRBJ2-7, is DGGITQSPKYLFRKEGQNVTLSCEQNLNHDAMYWYRQDPGQGLRLIYYSQIVNDFQKGDIAEGYSVSREKKESFPLTVTSAQKNPTAFYLCASSRKAGYEQYFGPGTRLTVT.